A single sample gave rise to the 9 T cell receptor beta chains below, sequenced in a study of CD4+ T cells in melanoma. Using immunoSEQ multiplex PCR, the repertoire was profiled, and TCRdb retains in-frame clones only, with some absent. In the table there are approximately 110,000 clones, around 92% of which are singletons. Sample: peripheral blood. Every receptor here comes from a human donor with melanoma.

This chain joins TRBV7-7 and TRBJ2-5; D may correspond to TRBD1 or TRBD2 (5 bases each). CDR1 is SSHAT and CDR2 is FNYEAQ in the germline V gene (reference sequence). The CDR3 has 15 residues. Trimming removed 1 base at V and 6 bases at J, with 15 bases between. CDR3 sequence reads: CASSLGSGRVKTQYF. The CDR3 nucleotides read TGTGCCAGCAGCTTAGGGAGCGGCAGGGTGAAGACCCAGTACTTC. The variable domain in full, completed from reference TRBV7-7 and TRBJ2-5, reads GAGVSQSPRYKVTKRGQDVTLRCDPISSHATLYWYQQALGQGPEFLTYFNYEAQPDKSGLPSDRFSAERPEGSISTLTIQRTEQRDSAMYRCASSLGSGRVKTQYFGPGTRLLVL.

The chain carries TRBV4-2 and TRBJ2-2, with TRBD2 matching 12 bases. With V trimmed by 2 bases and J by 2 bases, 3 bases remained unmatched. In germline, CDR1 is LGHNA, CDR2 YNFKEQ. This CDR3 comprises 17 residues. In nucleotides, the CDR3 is TGTGCCAGCAGCCAACGGACTAGCGGGACCAACACCGGGGAGCTGTTTTTT. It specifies CASSQRTSGTNTGELFF.

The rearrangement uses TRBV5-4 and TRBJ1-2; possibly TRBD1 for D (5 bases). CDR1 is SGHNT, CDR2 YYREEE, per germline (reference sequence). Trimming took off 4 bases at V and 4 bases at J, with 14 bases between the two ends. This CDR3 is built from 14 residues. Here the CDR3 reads CASSQEQGSYGYTF. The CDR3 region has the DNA TGTGCCAGCAGCCAAGAGCAGGGCAGCTATGGCTACACCTTC.

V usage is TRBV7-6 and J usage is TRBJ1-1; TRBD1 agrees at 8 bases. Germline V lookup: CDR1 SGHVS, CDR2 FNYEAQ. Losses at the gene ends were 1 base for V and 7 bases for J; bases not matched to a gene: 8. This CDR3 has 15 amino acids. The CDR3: CASSLEAGGSFEAFF. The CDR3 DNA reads TGTGCCAGCAGCTTAGAGGCAGGGGGCTCATTTGAAGCTTTCTTT. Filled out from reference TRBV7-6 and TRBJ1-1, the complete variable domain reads GAGVSQSPRYKVTKRGQDVALRCDPISGHVSLYWYRQALGQGPEFLTYFNYEAQQDKSGLPNDRFSAERPEGSISTLTIQRTEQRDSAMYRCASSLEAGGSFEAFFGQGTRLTVV.

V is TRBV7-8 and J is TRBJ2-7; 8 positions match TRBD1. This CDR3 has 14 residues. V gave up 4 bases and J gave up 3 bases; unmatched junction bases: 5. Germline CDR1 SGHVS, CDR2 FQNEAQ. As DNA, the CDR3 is TGTGCCAGCAGCTCAAACACAGGGGGCTACGAGCAGTACTTC. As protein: CASSSNTGGYEQYF.

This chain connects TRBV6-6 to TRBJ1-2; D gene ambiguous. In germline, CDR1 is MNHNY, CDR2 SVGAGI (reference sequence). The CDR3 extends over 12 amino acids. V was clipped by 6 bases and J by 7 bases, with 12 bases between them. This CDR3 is CASRAWAGGYTF. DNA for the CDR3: TGTGCCAGCAGAGCCTGGGCGGGTGGCTACACCTTC.

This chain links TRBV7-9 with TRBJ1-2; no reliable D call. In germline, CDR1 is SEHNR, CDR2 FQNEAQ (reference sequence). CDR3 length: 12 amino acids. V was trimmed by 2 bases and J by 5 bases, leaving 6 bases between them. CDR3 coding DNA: TGTGCCAGCAGCTTACGGCCGTATGGCTACACCTTC. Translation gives CASSLRPYGYTF.

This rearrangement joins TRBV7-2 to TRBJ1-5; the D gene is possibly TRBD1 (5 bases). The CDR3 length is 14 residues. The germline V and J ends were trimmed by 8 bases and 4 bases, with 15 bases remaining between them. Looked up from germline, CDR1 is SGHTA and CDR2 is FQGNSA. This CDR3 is CASRQQGGNQPQHF. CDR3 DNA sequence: TGTGCCAGCCGGCAGCAGGGAGGTAATCAGCCCCAGCATTTT. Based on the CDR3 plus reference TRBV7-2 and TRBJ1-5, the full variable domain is GAGVSQSPSNKVTEKGKDVELRCDPISGHTALYWYRQSLGQGLEFLIYFQGNSAPDKSGLPSDRFSAERTGGSVSTLTIQRTQQEDSAVYLCASRQQGGNQPQHFGDGTRLSIL.

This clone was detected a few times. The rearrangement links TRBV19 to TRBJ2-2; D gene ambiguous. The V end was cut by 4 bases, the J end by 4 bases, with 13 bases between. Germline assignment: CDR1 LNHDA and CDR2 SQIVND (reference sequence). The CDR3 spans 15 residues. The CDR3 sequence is CASSNKGLGTGELFF. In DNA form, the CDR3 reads TGTGCCAGTAGTAATAAGGGCCTGGGCACCGGGGAGCTGTTTTTT.